The clone carrying this T cell receptor beta chain came up once. Its antigen remains unidentified. This sample was included in a study of shared clonotypes between healthy human individuals. Study-wide points: A handful of donors shared approximately 5% of their naive CD4 clonotypes.

Germline values: CDR1 SEHNR, CDR2 FQNEAQ (reference sequence). This CDR3 region has 15 residues. V shed 5 bases and J shed 2 bases, with 14 bases lying between them. Replicate PCRs from sorted subsets contained roughly 200 ng DNA, which is around 30,000 T cell genomes. This table comes from immunoSEQ multiplex PCR, and its TCRdb copy is limited to in-frame clones, with some not included. The top ten clones hold roughly 22% of a sample with 550,000 to 750,000 clones, roughly 94% of them seen once. Naive CD8 cells, CD45RO-negative and positively selected for CCR7, excluded terminally differentiated effector memory CD45RA+ cells. There were only Caucasian adults among the donors, and all lived in Nashville, Tennessee.

The receptor's source is a man aged 25 to 45 in good health. Sequencing was done on a sample of naive CD8+ T cells sorted from blood. The genes are TRBV7-9 and TRBJ2-3; either TRBD1 or TRBD2 may supply D (6 bases each). The CDR3 DNA is TGTGCCAGCAGCCACGGGGGCGGGATCACAGATACGCAGTATTTT. Translating it yields CASSHGGGITDTQYF.